This T cell receptor (beta chain) was observed in a study of PD-1 blockade in classical Hodgkin lymphoma. Study-wide points: Significantly greater TCR diversity emerged by C4D1 in CD4+ cells but not CD8+ cells.

Relapses following autologous stem cell transplantation were seen in all patients, with brentuximab vedotin exposure varying. Each best response was a complete response, a partial response or progressive disease. In the case of this clone: Its antigen remains unknown.

Produced via immunoSEQ multiplex PCR; TCRdb's table is partial and in-frame only. This table has approximately 79,000 clones, around 90% appearing once. In germline, CDR1 is SGHTS, CDR2 YDEGEE. The CDR3 sequence is 14 residues long. The V segment lost 4 bases and the J segment 13 bases; nucleotides outside the gene matches: 13. The TCR sequence derives from a human donor with classical Hodgkin lymphoma. Sample: peripheral blood mononuclear cells (PBMCs), taken before the second cycle of nivolumab. V usage is TRBV5-8 and J usage is TRBJ2-1; TRBD2 aligns across 8 bases. The DNA for the CDR3 is TGTGCCAGCAGCCCGTCGGGTAGCGGGAATGCACAGTTCTTC. Translating it yields CASSPSGSGNAQFF.